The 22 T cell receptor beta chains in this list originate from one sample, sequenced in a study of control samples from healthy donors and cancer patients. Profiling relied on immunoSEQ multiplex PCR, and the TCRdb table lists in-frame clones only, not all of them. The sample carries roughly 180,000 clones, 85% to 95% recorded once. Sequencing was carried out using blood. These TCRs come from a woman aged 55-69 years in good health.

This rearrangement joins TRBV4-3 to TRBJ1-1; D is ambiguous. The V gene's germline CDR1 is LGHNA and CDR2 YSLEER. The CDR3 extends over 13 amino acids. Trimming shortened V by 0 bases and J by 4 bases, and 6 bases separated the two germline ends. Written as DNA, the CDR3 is TGCGCCAGCAGCCAAGACAGACGCACTGAAGCTTTCTTT. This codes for CASSQDRRTEAFF.

For the CDR3, the DNA is TGTGCCAGCAGTTACTCACAAACCCGGGACAGCTCCTACTTC. This sequence encodes CASSYSQTRDSSYF. V is TRBV6-6 and J is TRBJ2-5; 7 bases match TRBD1. The V gene end was trimmed by 0 bases and the J gene end by 14 bases; junction bases not matched to a gene: 12. There are 14 residues in the CDR3. Germline V gives CDR1 MNHNY, CDR2 SVGAGI (reference sequence).

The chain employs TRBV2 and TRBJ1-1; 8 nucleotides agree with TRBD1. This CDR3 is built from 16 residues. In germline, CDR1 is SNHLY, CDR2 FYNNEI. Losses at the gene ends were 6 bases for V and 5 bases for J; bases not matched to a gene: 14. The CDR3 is CASRENRGGQRTEAFF. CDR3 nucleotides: TGTGCCAGCAGGGAAAACAGGGGGGGGCAGCGGACTGAAGCTTTCTTT.

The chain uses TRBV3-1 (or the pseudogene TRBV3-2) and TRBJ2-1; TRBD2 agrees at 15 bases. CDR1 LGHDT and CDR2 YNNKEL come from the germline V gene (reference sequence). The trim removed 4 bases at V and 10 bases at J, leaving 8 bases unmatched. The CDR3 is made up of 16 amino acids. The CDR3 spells CASSLRTSGGAEEQFF. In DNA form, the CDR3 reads TGTGCCAGCAGCCTACGGACTAGCGGGGGGGCAGAAGAGCAGTTCTTC.

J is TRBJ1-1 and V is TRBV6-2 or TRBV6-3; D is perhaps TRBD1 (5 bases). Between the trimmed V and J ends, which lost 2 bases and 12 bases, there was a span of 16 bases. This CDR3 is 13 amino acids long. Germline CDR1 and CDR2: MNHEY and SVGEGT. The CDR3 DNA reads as TGTGCCAGCAGTTACGGAGGCGGGGGGGGAACTTTCTTT. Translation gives CASSYGGGGGTFF.

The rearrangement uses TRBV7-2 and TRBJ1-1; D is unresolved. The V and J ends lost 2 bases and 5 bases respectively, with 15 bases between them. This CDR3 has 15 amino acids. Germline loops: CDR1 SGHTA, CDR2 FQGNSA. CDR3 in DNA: TGTGCCAGCAGCTTATTGGGCCAGTTTGTTACTGAAGCTTTCTTT. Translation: CASSLLGQFVTEAFF.

The CDR3 DNA follows: TGCGCCAGCAGCCTCGACAGGGCGAACACCGGGGAGCTGTTTTTT. Translation: CASSLDRANTGELFF. V usage is TRBV4-1 and J usage is TRBJ2-2; TRBD1 aligns across 7 bases. The CDR3 covers 15 residues. Germline-derived CDR1 and CDR2 are MGHRA and YSYEKL. J was trimmed by 0 bases and V by 4 bases; bases with no gene match: 2.

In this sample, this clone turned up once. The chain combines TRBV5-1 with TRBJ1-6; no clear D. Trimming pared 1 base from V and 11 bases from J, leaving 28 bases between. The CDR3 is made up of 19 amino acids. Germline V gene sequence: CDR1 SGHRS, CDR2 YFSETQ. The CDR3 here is CASSLYGGDASTDLAPLHF. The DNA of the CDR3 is TGCGCCAGCAGCTTGTATGGTGGGGATGCTTCCACTGATCTGGCACCCCTCCACTTT.

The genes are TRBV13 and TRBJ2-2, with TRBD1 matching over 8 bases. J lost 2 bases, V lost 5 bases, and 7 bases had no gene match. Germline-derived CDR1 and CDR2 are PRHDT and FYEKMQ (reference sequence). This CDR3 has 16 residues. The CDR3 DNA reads TGTGCCAGCAGCCTCCGACAGGGGTTTAACACCGGGGAGCTGTTTTTT. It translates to CASSLRQGFNTGELFF.

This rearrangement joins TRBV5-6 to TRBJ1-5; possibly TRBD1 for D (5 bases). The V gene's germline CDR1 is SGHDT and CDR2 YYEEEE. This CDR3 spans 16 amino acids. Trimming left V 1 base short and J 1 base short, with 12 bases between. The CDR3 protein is CASSLRAGWSNQPQHF. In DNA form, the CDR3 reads TGTGCCAGCAGCTTGCGCGCAGGGTGGAGCAATCAGCCCCAGCATTTT.

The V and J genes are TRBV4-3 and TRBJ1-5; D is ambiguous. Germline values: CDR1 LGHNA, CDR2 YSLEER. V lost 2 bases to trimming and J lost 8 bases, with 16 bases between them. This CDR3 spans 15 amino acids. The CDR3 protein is CASSQNDGRYEPQHF. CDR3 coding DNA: TGCGCCAGCAGCCAAAACGACGGCAGGTATGAGCCCCAGCATTTT.

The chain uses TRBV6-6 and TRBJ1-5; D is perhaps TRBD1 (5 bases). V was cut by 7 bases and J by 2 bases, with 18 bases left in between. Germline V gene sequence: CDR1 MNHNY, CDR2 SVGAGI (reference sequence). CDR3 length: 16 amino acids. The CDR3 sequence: CASIPGWTPGNQPQHF. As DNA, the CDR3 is TGTGCCAGCATCCCGGGTTGGACACCAGGCAATCAGCCCCAGCATTTT.

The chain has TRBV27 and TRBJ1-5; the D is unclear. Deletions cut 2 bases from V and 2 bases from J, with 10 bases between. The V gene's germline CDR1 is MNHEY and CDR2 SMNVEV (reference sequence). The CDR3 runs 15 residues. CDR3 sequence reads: CASSLGLSGNQPQHF. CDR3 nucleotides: TGTGCCAGCAGTTTAGGGCTTTCAGGCAATCAGCCCCAGCATTTT.

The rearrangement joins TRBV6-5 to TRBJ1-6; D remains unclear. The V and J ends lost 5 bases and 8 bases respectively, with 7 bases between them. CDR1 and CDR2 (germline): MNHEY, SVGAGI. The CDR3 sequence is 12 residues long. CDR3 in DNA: TGTGCCAGCAGTAGCCGAGATTCACCCCTCCACTTT. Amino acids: CASSSRDSPLHF.

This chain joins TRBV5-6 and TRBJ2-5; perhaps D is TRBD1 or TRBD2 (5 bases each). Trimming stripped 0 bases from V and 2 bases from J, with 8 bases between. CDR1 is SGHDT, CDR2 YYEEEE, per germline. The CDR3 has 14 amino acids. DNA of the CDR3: TGTGCCAGCAGCTTGGGGGACGTACAAGAGACCCAGTACTTC. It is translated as CASSLGDVQETQYF.

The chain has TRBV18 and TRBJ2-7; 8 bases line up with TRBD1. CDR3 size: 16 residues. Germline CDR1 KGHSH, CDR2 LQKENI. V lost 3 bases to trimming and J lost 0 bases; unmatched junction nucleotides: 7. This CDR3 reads CASSPYRQGSSYEQYF. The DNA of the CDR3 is TGTGCCAGCTCACCTTACAGACAGGGGTCCTCCTACGAGCAGTACTTC.

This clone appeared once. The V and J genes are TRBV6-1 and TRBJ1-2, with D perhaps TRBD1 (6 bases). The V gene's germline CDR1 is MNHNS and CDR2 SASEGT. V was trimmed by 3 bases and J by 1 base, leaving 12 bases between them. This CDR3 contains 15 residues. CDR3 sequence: CASSDRTVLNYGYTF. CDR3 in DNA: TGTGCCAGCAGTGACCGGACAGTCCTTAACTATGGCTACACCTTC.

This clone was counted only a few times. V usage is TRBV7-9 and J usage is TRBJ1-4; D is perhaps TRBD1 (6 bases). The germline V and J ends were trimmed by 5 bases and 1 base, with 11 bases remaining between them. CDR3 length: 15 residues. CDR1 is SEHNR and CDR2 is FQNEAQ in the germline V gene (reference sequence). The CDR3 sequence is CASSEGQVTNEKLFF. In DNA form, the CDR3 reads TGTGCCAGCAGCGAGGGACAAGTAACTAATGAAAAACTGTTTTTT.

The CDR3 is CAWSVVGDYGYTF. CDR3 bases: TGTGCCTGGAGTGTTGTAGGGGACTATGGCTACACCTTC. The chain combines TRBV30 with TRBJ1-2; D perhaps matches TRBD1 (5 bases). Per the germline V gene, CDR1 is GTSNPN and CDR2 is SVGIG (reference sequence). The CDR3 totals 13 residues. Trimming pared 0 bases from V and 3 bases from J, leaving 8 bases between. Combining the CDR3 with reference TRBV30 and TRBJ1-2 gives the whole variable domain SQTIHQWPATLVQPVGSPLSLECTVEGTSNPNLYWYRQAAGRGLQLLFYSVGIGQISSEVPQNLSASRPQDRQFILSSKKLLLSDSGFYLCAWSVVGDYGYTFGSGTRLTVV.

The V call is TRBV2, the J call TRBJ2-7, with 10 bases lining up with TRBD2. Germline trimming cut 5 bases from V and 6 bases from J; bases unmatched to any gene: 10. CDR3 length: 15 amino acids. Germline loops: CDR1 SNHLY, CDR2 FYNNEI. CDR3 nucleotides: TGTGCCAGCAGTATTATGACTAGCGGGCTTAGCGAGCAGTACTTC. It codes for CASSIMTSGLSEQYF.

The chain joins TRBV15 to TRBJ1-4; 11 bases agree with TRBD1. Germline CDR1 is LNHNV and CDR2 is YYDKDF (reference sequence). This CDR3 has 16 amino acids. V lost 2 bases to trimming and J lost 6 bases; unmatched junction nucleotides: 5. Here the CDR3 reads CATSRSRGQGDEKLFF. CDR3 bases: TGTGCCACCAGCAGAAGCCGGGGACAGGGGGATGAAAAACTGTTTTTT.

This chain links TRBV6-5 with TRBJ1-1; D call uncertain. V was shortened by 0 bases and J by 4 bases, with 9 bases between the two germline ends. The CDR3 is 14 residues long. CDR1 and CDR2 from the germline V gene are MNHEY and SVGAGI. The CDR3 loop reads CASSYSVRITEAFF. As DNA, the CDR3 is TGTGCCAGCAGTTACTCAGTTAGGATCACTGAAGCTTTCTTT.